This T cell receptor beta chain is from a study of CD8 T cells in ankylosing spondylitis. Whole-study findings and limits: Characteristic, it appeared, of ankylosing spondylitis blood was a TCR beta motif of roughly eight highly homologous variants.

Germline-derived CDR1 and CDR2 are SGHVS and FQNEAQ. Trimming at V came to 5 bases and at J to 6 bases, leaving 10 bases not matched to a gene. There are 15 residues in the CDR3. In TCRdb, the 5' RACE reads were re-called with MiXCR into one record per CDR3 protein. Counted here are about 160,000 distinct CDR3 sequences, about 42% occurring once; the ten biggest clones make up 12% to 15%. As for this clonotype: As yet, its antigen is unknown.

This rearrangement joins TRBV7-8 to TRBJ2-7, with 10 bases that match TRBD1. This receptor was taken from a male donor with ankylosing spondylitis. Sequenced material: synovial fluid, either unsorted or a sorted T cell fraction (not recorded which). CDR3 sequence: CASSETGTGEGEQYF. The DNA of the CDR3 is TGTGCCAGCAGCGAGACCGGGACAGGGGAGGGCGAGCAGTACTTC.